This entry lists 32 T cell receptor beta chains sequenced from one sample in a study of blood T cell repertoires in COVID-19. TCRdb's table, derived via immunoSEQ multiplex PCR, lists solely in-frame clones and lacks some. Of about 210,000 clones in the sample, roughly four fifths are singletons; the top ten hold about 9.3%. Sample: PBMCs or T cells enriched from blood (not recorded which). The receptors here all came from a man in his forties who had recovered from COVID-19.

The rearrangement links TRBV2 to TRBJ1-5; D not resolved. Germline V lookup: CDR1 SNHLY, CDR2 FYNNEI. V was pared by 6 bases and J by 3 bases, with 15 bases between. This CDR3 contains 15 residues. The CDR3 is CASRKGGSLNQPQHF. DNA for the CDR3: TGTGCCAGCAGGAAGGGAGGGTCTCTCAATCAGCCCCAGCATTTT.

This chain uses TRBV27 with TRBJ1-5; no clear D. Looked up from germline, CDR1 is MNHEY and CDR2 is SMNVEV (reference sequence). The CDR3 extends over 14 amino acids. V lost 6 bases, J lost 3 bases, and 12 bases lay in between. The CDR3 protein is CASSRIGVNQPQHF. CDR3 nucleotides: TGTGCCAGCAGCCGTATAGGAGTCAATCAGCCCCAGCATTTT.

V gene TRBV2 combines with J gene TRBJ2-1, with no clear D. The CDR3 spans 15 residues. The V and J ends lost 0 bases and 0 bases respectively, with 6 bases between them. Looked up from germline, CDR1 is SNHLY and CDR2 is FYNNEI. The CDR3 nucleotides read TGTGCCAGCAGTGAAGCAGCCGGCTCCTACAATGAGCAGTTCTTC. Residues: CASSEAAGSYNEQFF.

V and J are TRBV6-1 and TRBJ1-5; D perhaps matches TRBD1 (5 bases). CDR1 MNHNS and CDR2 SASEGT come from the germline V gene. V dropped 0 bases and J dropped 3 bases, with 15 bases sitting between them. The length of the CDR3 is 17 residues. CDR3 nucleotide sequence: TGTGCCAGCAGTGAAGCTCGTGGCAGGGTAAACAATCAGCCCCAGCATTTT. Its protein is CASSEARGRVNNQPQHF.

This chain links TRBV6-5 with TRBJ1-6; tentatively, D is TRBD1 (5 bases). The V gene lost 0 bases and the J gene lost 7 bases, with 10 bases spanning the gap. Germline V gives CDR1 MNHEY, CDR2 SVGAGI. The CDR3 is made up of 15 amino acids. CDR3 region: CASSYSRDQNSPLHF. The CDR3 DNA sequence: TGTGCCAGCAGTTACTCCAGGGATCAAAATTCACCCCTCCACTTT.

The rearrangement joins TRBV7-3 to TRBJ2-5, with D tentatively TRBD2 (5 bases). Germline-derived CDR1 and CDR2 are SGHTA and FQGTGA. The CDR3 sequence is 13 residues long. V was trimmed by 4 bases and J by 5 bases, leaving 11 bases between them. CDR3 nucleotides: TGTGCCAGCAGCTCTAGCAGCCTTGAGACCCAGTACTTC. It yields the protein CASSSSSLETQYF.

The J gene is TRBJ1-6, the V gene TRBV7-3; a possible D gene is TRBD1 (5 bases). Trimming cost V 2 bases and J 6 bases, with 11 bases left between them. This CDR3 has 15 residues. Germline V gene sequence: CDR1 SGHTA, CDR2 FQGTGA. CDR3 loop: CASSLDGGRNSPLHF. CDR3 nucleotide sequence: TGTGCCAGCAGCTTAGACGGGGGTCGTAATTCACCCCTCCACTTT.

The rearrangement joins TRBV6-1 to TRBJ2-1, with 16 positions matching TRBD2. Germline V gives CDR1 MNHNS, CDR2 SASEGT. The length of the CDR3 is 16 residues. The V gene end was trimmed by 4 bases and the J gene end by 7 bases; junction bases not matched to a gene: 4. The CDR3 region has the DNA TGTGCCAGCAGTGGGATGGGACTAGCGGGGGGGAATGAGCAGTTCTTC. This encodes CASSGMGLAGGNEQFF.

This clone has only a few counts. The chain employs TRBV5-4 and TRBJ1-2; D is uncertain. Germline values: CDR1 SGHNT, CDR2 YYREEE (reference sequence). The V end lost 1 base, the J end lost 4 bases, and 14 bases lay between the germline ends. The CDR3 covers 15 residues. CDR3 sequence (DNA): TGTGCCAGCAGCTTGAGCGGCCCCCTATCCTATGGCTACACCTTC. Protein sequence: CASSLSGPLSYGYTF.

This chain connects TRBV9 to TRBJ1-1; 7 nucleotides agree with TRBD1. The CDR3 contains 14 residues. V was clipped by 7 bases and J by 1 base; unmatched bases: 7. Germline CDR1 SGDLS, CDR2 YYNGEE. In DNA form, the CDR3 reads TGTGCCAGCGACCCAGACAGGGCGAACACTGAAGCTTTCTTT. Amino acid sequence: CASDPDRANTEAFF.

The V and J genes are TRBV6-5 and TRBJ1-2, with 9 bases lining up with TRBD1. The CDR3 extends over 14 amino acids. CDR1 is MNHEY, CDR2 SVGAGI, per germline. J lost 6 bases, V lost 0 bases, and 2 bases had no gene match. CDR3 sequence reads: CASSYSRTGDGYTF. CDR3 nucleotide sequence: TGTGCCAGCAGTTACTCGCGGACAGGGGATGGCTACACCTTC.

The rearrangement links TRBV29-1 to TRBJ1-1, with 12 nucleotides matching TRBD1. Per germline, CDR1 SQVTM and CDR2 ANQGSEA. V was pared by 6 bases and J by 6 bases, with 8 bases of the junction left unmatched. The CDR3 contains 14 residues. CDR3 region: CSVNRDRGRAEAFF. CDR3 DNA sequence: TGCAGCGTGAATAGGGACAGGGGGCGGGCTGAAGCTTTCTTT.

The chain links TRBV15 to TRBJ1-5; 12 positions match TRBD1. The junction had 1 base not matched to a gene; V was cut back by 3 bases and J by 1 base. The CDR3 extends over 16 amino acids. Per germline, CDR1 LNHNV and CDR2 YYDKDF (reference sequence). The CDR3 is CATSRGQGASNQPQHF. DNA for the CDR3: TGTGCCACCAGCAGGGGACAGGGGGCGAGCAATCAGCCCCAGCATTTT.

The chain has TRBV5-1 and TRBJ2-1; TRBD1 aligns across 9 bases. Per the germline V gene, CDR1 is SGHRS and CDR2 is YFSETQ. This CDR3 has 17 amino acids. J lost 3 bases, V lost 4 bases, and 11 bases had no gene match. The CDR3: CASSRHIQGADYNEQFF. DNA of the CDR3: TGCGCCAGCAGCAGACATATACAGGGGGCGGACTACAATGAGCAGTTCTTC.

This chain joins TRBV18 and TRBJ1-3; tentative D call: TRBD1 (6 bases). V was trimmed by 6 bases and J by 0 bases, leaving 15 bases between them. The CDR3 runs 16 residues. The germline V gene encodes CDR1 KGHSH and CDR2 LQKENI. The CDR3 loop is CASSSSGTISGNTIYF. The CDR3 nucleotides are TGTGCCAGCTCGTCCAGCGGGACAATCTCTGGAAACACCATATATTTT.

The chain has TRBV10-1 and TRBJ1-6; 11 bases agree with TRBD1. CDR3 length equals 16 residues. Germline CDR1 is WNHNN and CDR2 is SYGVQD (reference sequence). Trimming removed 4 bases from V and 10 bases from J; junction bases left unmatched: 9. The CDR3 DNA sequence: TGCGCCAGCAGTGCCCGGACAGGGGGCTCGGGATCACCCCTCCACTTT. The encoded protein is CASSARTGGSGSPLHF.

The rearrangement joins TRBV6-4 to TRBJ2-3; the D gene is possibly TRBD2 (5 bases). V lost 8 bases and J 0 bases, leaving 12 bases between the germline ends. Germline lookup yields CDR1 MRHNA and CDR2 SNTAGT. This CDR3 is built from 14 residues. The CDR3 sequence: CASRGSGSTDTQYF. The CDR3 bases are TGTGCCAGCCGAGGGAGCGGTAGCACAGATACGCAGTATTTT.

The V call is TRBV19, the J call TRBJ1-4; D not certain. Germline-derived CDR1 and CDR2 are LNHDA and SQIVND (reference sequence). This CDR3 has 15 residues. The ends were cut back, 5 bases at V and 3 bases at J, with 13 bases in the middle. DNA for the CDR3: TGTGCCAGTAGTCCTCGGCGGAGAGCTAATGAAAAACTGTTTTTT. It yields the protein CASSPRRRANEKLFF.

This chain uses TRBV5-8 with TRBJ1-3, with unresolved D. This CDR3 contains 14 residues. Per germline, CDR1 SGHTS and CDR2 YDEGEE. CDR3: CHSARTETGNTIYF. The DNA for the CDR3 is TGTCATTCCGCGCGGACTGAAACTGGAAACACCATATATTTT.

This clone was seen just once. The J gene is TRBJ1-2, the V gene TRBV6-5, with 11 bases lining up with TRBD1. Germline V CDR1 and CDR2: MNHEY, SVGAGI. The ends lost 6 bases at V and 5 bases at J; junction bases unmatched: 5. The CDR3 spans 14 residues. The DNA of the CDR3 is TGTGCCAGCAGCTCGGACAGGGGGCTTTATGGCTACACCTTC. This encodes CASSSDRGLYGYTF.

In nucleotides, the CDR3 is TGTGCCAGCAGCCTACTAGGACCTCTTGGGAATGAGCAGTTCTTC. Residues: CASSLLGPLGNEQFF. The chain is built from TRBV11-2 and TRBJ2-1; D perhaps matches TRBD2 (5 bases). There are 15 residues in the CDR3. The germline gives CDR1 SGHAT, CDR2 FQNNGV. Trimming removed 5 bases at V and 7 bases at J, with 18 bases between.

The chain's CDR3 is CASSSGFSGYTF. The CDR3, as DNA: TGTGCCAGTAGTTCCGGTTTTTCTGGCTACACCTTC. The chain uses TRBV19 and TRBJ1-2; no reliable D call. This CDR3 spans 12 amino acids. The germline V gene has CDR1 LNHDA and CDR2 SQIVND (reference sequence). Trimming left V 5 bases short and J 7 bases short, with 11 bases between.

This clone was detected once. A junction boundary mismatches the germline segment, possibly from a read error. CDR3 DNA sequence: TGTGCCAGCAGCTTGGGAGGGACAGGGCCCACAGCTACGCAGTATTTT. Protein product: CASSLGGTGPTATQYF. The V and J genes are TRBV5-6 and TRBJ2-3; 9 positions match TRBD1. The V gene's germline CDR1 is SGHDT and CDR2 YYEEEE. The CDR3 is made up of 16 amino acids.

The chain links TRBV12-5 to TRBJ2-3; tentatively, D is TRBD1 (5 bases). CDR1 and CDR2 (germline): LGHNT, FRNRAP. V was shortened by 6 bases and J by 2 bases, with 12 bases between the two germline ends. The CDR3 loop spans 14 amino acids. The CDR3 DNA reads TGTGCTAGTGGCCGAGGACATTCCACAGATACGCAGTATTTT. Translating it yields CASGRGHSTDTQYF.

The gene calls are TRBV29-1 and TRBJ2-5; a weak D match, TRBD2 (6 bases). This CDR3 spans 14 amino acids. Trimming took 8 bases from V and 2 from J, leaving 18 bases between them. Germline V gives CDR1 SQVTM, CDR2 ANQGSEA. CDR3 nucleotide sequence: TGCAGCTCAAGCCGCCCGGGGAGGCAAGAGACCCAGTACTTC. Translating gives CSSSRPGRQETQYF.

There are a few counts of this clone. The genes are TRBV3-1 (or the pseudogene TRBV3-2) and TRBJ2-5; the match to TRBD1 covers 7 bases. This CDR3 has 14 residues. Germline V gene lookup returns CDR1 LGHDT and CDR2 YNNKEL (reference sequence). The V gene end was trimmed by 6 bases and the J gene end by 7 bases; junction bases not matched to a gene: 11. CDR3 loop: CASSLTGAGGTQYF. The DNA for the CDR3 is TGTGCCAGCAGTCTCACAGGGGCCGGTGGGACCCAGTACTTC.

On this clone: An end of the junction does not agree with germline; a read error may underlie this. The chain uses TRBV2 and TRBJ2-7; the match to TRBD2 covers 11 bases. Germline loops: CDR1 SNHLY, CDR2 FYNNEI. The CDR3 covers 11 residues. DNA of the CDR3: TGTGCCAGCAGTACTAGCGGGGGCGAACACTTC. This codes for CASSTSGGEHF.

The chain has TRBV2 and TRBJ2-3; no clear D. CDR1 SNHLY and CDR2 FYNNEI come from the germline V gene. The length of the CDR3 is 12 residues. Trimming shortened V by 4 bases and J by 4 bases, and 6 bases separated the two germline ends. The CDR3 DNA follows: TGTGCCAGCAGTGTCCCTCCAGATACGCAGTATTTT. Amino acid sequence: CASSVPPDTQYF.

The chain employs TRBV6-4 and TRBJ1-2; 10 bases match TRBD1. V trimming: 6 bases; J trimming: 7 bases; junction bases outside the gene matches: 17. Germline loops: CDR1 MRHNA, CDR2 SNTAGT. The CDR3 length is 17 residues. Here the CDR3 reads CASSLNPGTGVASGYTF. The CDR3 coding sequence is TGTGCCAGCAGCCTAAACCCCGGGACAGGGGTTGCTTCTGGCTACACCTTC.

This rearrangement joins TRBV19 to TRBJ1-6; 7 bases are a match to TRBD1. The germline V gene encodes CDR1 LNHDA and CDR2 SQIVND (reference sequence). The J segment lost 6 bases and the V segment lost 5 bases, leaving 1 base of the junction unmatched. CDR3 length equals 13 residues. The CDR3 DNA is TGTGCCAGTAGTGACAGGGTTAATTCACCCCTCCACTTT. It translates to CASSDRVNSPLHF.

CDR3 nucleotides: TGTGCCAGCAGTACACAGGGGGCAGAAGGCTACACCTTC. This gives the protein CASSTQGAEGYTF. The V and J genes are TRBV7-9 and TRBJ1-2; the match to TRBD1 covers 9 bases. The CDR3 contains 13 residues. The junction had 7 bases not matched to a gene; V was cut back by 6 bases and J by 8 bases. Germline-derived CDR1 and CDR2 are SEHNR and FQNEAQ (reference sequence). The full variable domain, completed using reference TRBV7-9 and TRBJ1-2, is DTGVSQNPRHKITKRGQNVTFRCDPISEHNRLYWYRQTLGQGPEFLTYFQNEAQLEKSRLLSDRFSAERPKGSFSTLEIQRTEQGDSAMYLCASSTQGAEGYTFGSGTRLTVV.

The chain carries TRBV2 and TRBJ2-2; TRBD2 aligns across 7 bases. CDR1 SNHLY and CDR2 FYNNEI come from the germline V gene. The ends lost 7 bases at V and 4 bases at J; junction bases unmatched: 6. The CDR3 length is 14 residues. This CDR3 is CASIGGGVTGELFF. CDR3 bases: TGTGCCAGCATAGGCGGGGGAGTCACCGGGGAGCTGTTTTTT.